Below, 28 T cell receptor beta chains from the same sample are listed, as sequenced in a study of control samples from healthy donors and cancer patients. Only in-frame clones appear in the TCRdb table, and some are missing; sequencing was by immunoSEQ multiplex PCR. This table has approximately 110,000 clones, around nine tenths appearing once. Material for sequencing was blood. These receptors all stem from a human donor in good health. The donor label of this sample is uncertain.

The chain couples TRBV10-1 to TRBJ2-3; 15 positions agree with TRBD2. V gave up 6 bases and J gave up 6 bases; unmatched junction bases: 4. Germline CDR1 is WNHNN and CDR2 is SYGVQD (reference sequence). The CDR3 is made up of 15 amino acids. Here the CDR3 reads CASSGLAGGRDTQYF. The DNA of the CDR3 is TGCGCCAGCAGCGGACTAGCGGGGGGGAGGGATACGCAGTATTTT.

The chain joins TRBV6-1 to TRBJ1-4; tentatively, D is TRBD1 (5 bases). Trimming pared 2 bases from V and 8 bases from J, leaving 9 bases between. The CDR3 length is 13 residues. Germline CDR1 is MNHNS and CDR2 is SASEGT. CDR3: CASSEMGGEKLFF. CDR3 nucleotide sequence: TGTGCCAGCAGTGAAATGGGGGGGGAAAAACTGTTTTTT.

This clone was observed a few times. The chain uses TRBV24-1 and TRBJ1-2; possible D gene TRBD1, 5 bases. The germline V and J ends were trimmed by 3 bases and 7 bases, with 20 bases remaining between them. Germline V gives CDR1 KGHDR, CDR2 SFDVKD. CDR3 length: 16 residues. CDR3 residues: CATSDDTGSARSGYTF. The CDR3 DNA reads as TGTGCCACCAGTGATGATACAGGTTCCGCGAGGAGTGGCTACACCTTC.

The chain couples TRBV10-2 to TRBJ1-2; perhaps TRBD1 as D (6 bases). The CDR3 has 14 amino acids. The germline V and J ends were trimmed by 5 bases and 0 bases, with 10 bases remaining between them. Germline CDR1 reads WSHSY; CDR2 reads SAAADI. This CDR3 is CASSRDTTNYGYTF. The CDR3 coding sequence is TGCGCCAGCAGTCGGGACACCACTAACTATGGCTACACCTTC.

This clone occurred once. This chain links TRBV2 with TRBJ2-2; D perhaps matches TRBD1 (6 bases). V dropped 2 bases and J dropped 6 bases, with 13 bases sitting between them. CDR3 length: 15 amino acids. Germline lookup yields CDR1 SNHLY and CDR2 FYNNEI. The CDR3 reads CASSEQGKGAGELFF. The CDR3 DNA reads TGTGCCAGCAGTGAACAGGGGAAGGGTGCCGGGGAGCTGTTTTTT.

This clone is a singleton in its sample. The chain is built from TRBV28 and TRBJ2-6; possibly TRBD2 for D (7 bases). This CDR3 contains 17 residues. With 4 bases removed from V and 2 bases from J, the gap between germline ends came to 15 bases. Germline CDR1 reads MDHEN; CDR2 reads SYDVKM. CDR3 loop: CASSWLGGGAGANVLTF. The CDR3 nucleotides are TGTGCCAGCAGTTGGTTAGGAGGGGGGGCTGGGGCCAACGTCCTGACTTTC.

The chain carries TRBV9 and TRBJ2-5; possibly TRBD2 for D (5 bases). The CDR3 consists of 14 residues. Looked up from germline, CDR1 is SGDLS and CDR2 is YYNGEE. Trimming shortened V by 0 bases and J by 2 bases, and 8 bases separated the two germline ends. CDR3 residues: CASSVEGLQETQYF. DNA of the CDR3: TGTGCCAGCAGCGTAGAAGGACTGCAAGAGACCCAGTACTTC.

The genes are TRBV11-1 and TRBJ1-3; D not resolved. Germline assignment: CDR1 SGHAT and CDR2 FQDESV (reference sequence). The CDR3 is made up of 15 amino acids. Trimming removed 5 bases from V and 6 bases from J, with 17 bases in between. Here the CDR3 DNA reads TGTGCCAGCAGCCCCCGGCCATTCCCATTAAACACCATATATTTT. Translated: CASSPRPFPLNTIYF.

This chain joins TRBV5-1 and TRBJ2-7; tentative D call: TRBD1 (6 bases). The CDR3 consists of 12 residues. CDR1 SGHRS and CDR2 YFSETQ come from the germline V gene. Trimming removed 5 bases at V and 6 bases at J, with 12 bases between. CDR3 bases: TGCGCCAGCAGTACGACAGGAGGCGAGCAGTACTTC. This translates into CASSTTGGEQYF.

This chain links TRBV19 with TRBJ1-1; TRBD1 might be the D (5 bases). Per the germline V gene, CDR1 is LNHDA and CDR2 is SQIVND (reference sequence). Trimming took off 9 bases at V and 0 bases at J, with 11 bases between the two ends. The CDR3 totals 13 residues. The CDR3 sequence is CASRDRLNTEAFF. The CDR3 coding sequence is TGTGCCAGCAGGGATCGGTTGAACACTGAAGCTTTCTTT.

In this sample, this clone turned up once. The chain uses TRBV5-6 and TRBJ1-3, with 7 bases aligning to TRBD1. CDR3 size: 17 residues. V lost 1 base, J lost 4 bases, and 11 bases stayed unmatched. Germline CDR1 reads SGHDT; CDR2 reads YYEEEE. The CDR3 protein is CASSLSLRQGFGNTIYF. Here the CDR3 DNA reads TGTGCCAGCAGCTTGAGTTTGAGACAGGGATTCGGAAACACCATATATTTT.

V and J are TRBV19 and TRBJ2-1; tentative D call: TRBD2 (6 bases). This CDR3 spans 16 amino acids. Germline CDR1 LNHDA, CDR2 SQIVND (reference sequence). The V end was cut by 7 bases, the J end by 6 bases, with 22 bases between. The CDR3 loop reads CASTMNLGLGSNEQFF. The CDR3 region has the DNA TGTGCCAGTACCATGAATCTGGGACTGGGGAGCAATGAGCAGTTCTTC.

V usage is TRBV12-3 or TRBV12-4 and J usage is TRBJ1-1; D remains ambiguous. Trimming removed 3 bases at V and 7 bases at J, with 12 bases between. This CDR3 is built from 13 residues. CDR3 amino acids: CASSFRQTFEAFF. Here the CDR3 DNA reads TGTGCCAGCAGTTTCAGGCAGACCTTTGAAGCTTTCTTT.

This clone was counted between two and nine times. The rearrangement uses TRBV28 and TRBJ2-7, with 9 bases identical to TRBD1. This CDR3 has 15 residues. With V trimmed by 5 bases and J by 3 bases, 8 bases remained unmatched. In germline, CDR1 is MDHEN, CDR2 SYDVKM. The CDR3 bases are TGTGCCAGCAGTCCTCCTCCGACAGGGGGCTACGAGCAGTACTTC. Translated, it gives CASSPPPTGGYEQYF. Complete variable domain (other parts from reference TRBV28 and TRBJ2-7): DVKVTQSSRYLVKRTGEKVFLECVQDMDHENMFWYRQDPGLGLRLIYFSYDVKMKEKGDIPEGYSVSREKKERFSLILESASTNQTSMYLCASSPPPTGGYEQYFGPGTRLTVT.

V is TRBV2 and J is TRBJ2-1; D is uncertain. This CDR3 is built from 15 residues. V dropped 4 bases and J dropped 6 bases, with 16 bases sitting between them. The V gene's germline CDR1 is SNHLY and CDR2 FYNNEI. In DNA form, the CDR3 reads TGTGCCAGCAGTGTAATGGGTCAGTCGGCCAATGAGCAGTTCTTC. Its translation is CASSVMGQSANEQFF.

This chain connects TRBV30 to TRBJ2-2, with D hard to call. Germline CDR1 and CDR2: GTSNPN and SVGIG (reference sequence). Trimming left V 5 bases short and J 11 bases short, with 9 bases between. The CDR3 runs to 10 residues. DNA of the CDR3: TGTGCCTGGGCAGCCCGAGAGCTGTTTTTT. Residues: CAWAARELFF.

The chain links TRBV11-2 to TRBJ2-2; D possibly matches TRBD1 or TRBD2 (5 bases each). In germline, CDR1 is SGHAT, CDR2 FQNNGV. V dropped 2 bases and J dropped 5 bases, with 9 bases sitting between them. The CDR3 runs 14 residues. This chain's CDR3 is CASSLTGRTGELFF. The CDR3, as DNA: TGTGCCAGCAGCTTAACGGGGCGAACCGGGGAGCTGTTTTTT.

This clone was found once. J is TRBJ1-2 and V is TRBV12-3 or TRBV12-4, with 7 bases lining up with TRBD1. After removal of 6 bases from V and 7 bases from J, the junction contained 5 bases not matched to a gene. This CDR3 has 12 residues. As DNA, the CDR3 is TGTGCCAGCAGCCCCGACAGGGTTGGCTACACCTTC. This sequence encodes CASSPDRVGYTF.

V usage is TRBV5-1 and J usage is TRBJ1-2, with a tentative D call TRBD1 (6 bases). Germline-derived CDR1 and CDR2 are SGHRS and YFSETQ. Trimming stripped 0 bases from V and 0 bases from J, with 12 bases between. CDR3 length equals 16 residues. CDR3 DNA: TGCGCCAGCAGCTTGGACCTGAGGGGGTCTAACTATGGCTACACCTTC. This sequence encodes CASSLDLRGSNYGYTF.

The CDR3 bases are TGTGCCAGTAGTACTAGCGACAATGAGCAGTTCTTC. It is translated as CASSTSDNEQFF. This chain links TRBV19 with TRBJ2-1, with D possibly being TRBD2 (6 bases). CDR3 length: 12 amino acids. The ends were cut back, 4 bases at V and 5 bases at J, with 6 bases in the middle. The V gene's germline CDR1 is LNHDA and CDR2 SQIVND (reference sequence).

The rearrangement links TRBV4-2 to TRBJ2-2; D unclear. Trimming pared 7 bases from V and 0 bases from J, leaving 21 bases between. From germline, CDR1 is LGHNA and CDR2 YNFKEQ. The CDR3 length is 18 residues. The DNA of the CDR3 is TGTGCCAGCACCCGAGGCACCGCGACCGCCTCGAACACCGGGGAGCTGTTTTTT. Translated, it gives CASTRGTATASNTGELFF.

The V and J genes are TRBV5-1 and TRBJ2-2, with TRBD2 matching over 8 bases. V lost 3 bases to trimming and J lost 6 bases; unmatched junction nucleotides: 7. Looked up from germline, CDR1 is SGHRS and CDR2 is YFSETQ. This CDR3 is built from 15 residues. As DNA, the CDR3 is TGCGCCAGCAGCTGGGTGCGGGGGGCGCCCGGGGAGCTGTTTTTT. This translates into CASSWVRGAPGELFF.

CDR3 DNA: TGCGCCAGCAGCTTGTCACCGGGGGGCTCTACTAGCACAGATACGCAGTATTTT. Residues: CASSLSPGGSTSTDTQYF. V gene TRBV5-1 combines with J gene TRBJ2-3; tentatively, D is TRBD2 (7 bases). This CDR3 contains 18 residues. The V gene's germline CDR1 is SGHRS and CDR2 YFSETQ. Trimming removed 1 base at V and 0 bases at J, with 18 bases between.

The chain carries TRBV5-4 and TRBJ2-4; 8 bases are shared with TRBD2. CDR1 and CDR2 (germline): SGHNT, YYREEE (reference sequence). After removal of 0 bases from V and 8 bases from J, the junction contained 10 bases not matched to a gene. The CDR3 spans 16 residues. In DNA, the CDR3 is TGTGCCAGCAGCTTGGGTCTCCGGGGGGGTGTGGACATTCAGTACTTC. This sequence encodes CASSLGLRGGVDIQYF. Based on the CDR3 plus reference TRBV5-4 and TRBJ2-4, the full variable domain is ETGVTQSPTHLIKTRGQQVTLRCSSQSGHNTVSWYQQALGQGPQFIFQYYREEENGRGNFPPRFSGLQFPNYSSELNVNALELDDSALYLCASSLGLRGGVDIQYFGAGTRLSVL.

The V gene is TRBV3-1 (or the pseudogene TRBV3-2), the J gene TRBJ2-2; no firm D call. Germline V lookup: CDR1 LGHDT, CDR2 YNNKEL (reference sequence). Trimming left V 7 bases short and J 0 bases short, with 9 bases between. This CDR3 spans 14 amino acids. The CDR3: CASTGVSNTGELFF. CDR3 coding DNA: TGTGCCAGCACGGGCGTGTCGAACACCGGGGAGCTGTTTTTT.

The sample holds one count of this clone. This chain uses TRBV29-1 with TRBJ1-2; D is ambiguous. The germline gives CDR1 SQVTM, CDR2 ANQGSEA. The CDR3 extends over 12 amino acids. V lost 0 bases and J 8 bases, leaving 10 bases between the germline ends. The CDR3 DNA reads TGCAGCGTTGAAGATCCCGCTAGCGGCTACACCTTC. Translation gives CSVEDPASGYTF.

V gene TRBV10-2 combines with J gene TRBJ1-5; no clear D. Germline V gene lookup returns CDR1 WSHSY and CDR2 SAAADI. The CDR3 runs 12 residues. The V end lost 6 bases, the J end lost 7 bases, and 10 bases lay between the germline ends. The CDR3 is CASREGNQPQHF. CDR3 nucleotides: TGCGCCAGCAGGGAGGGTAACCAGCCCCAGCATTTT.

The rearrangement uses TRBV24-1 and TRBJ2-3; TRBD2 aligns across 7 bases. V gave up 3 bases and J gave up 2 bases; unmatched junction bases: 7. The CDR3 consists of 16 residues. Germline CDR1 reads KGHDR; CDR2 reads SFDVKD. Written as DNA, the CDR3 is TGTGCCACCAGTGATGTGGGGGGAGGGCTCACAGATACGCAGTATTTT. Protein product: CATSDVGGGLTDTQYF.